This passage covers 28 T cell receptor beta chains from one sample sequenced in a study of regulatory T cells in long-lasting Graves disease. Time point: persistent/refractory GD, antithyroid drugs over 5 years with positive TRAb. Extracted RNA from PBMCs served as the source of the TCR library. The TCR beta library used iRepertoire HTBI primers with Arm-PCR amplification of CDR3. TCRdb itself ran the multiplex PCR reads through MiXCR, one entry per CDR3 protein. The sample carries some 420,000 distinct CDR3 sequences, about 20% recorded once. Here the sequenced sample was peripheral blood mononuclear cells (PBMCs), taken when the disease was refractory, from a patient treated with antithyroid drugs. Receptor source: a female donor with Graves disease.

This clonotype was counted only a few times. The genes are TRBV5-5 and TRBJ1-4; weak D call: TRBD1 (6 bases). The V end lost 2 bases, the J end lost 12 bases, and 14 bases lay between the germline ends. CDR1 is SGHKS, CDR2 YYEKEE, per germline (reference sequence). The CDR3 consists of 13 residues. The CDR3 sequence is CASSFNRVSELFF. Written as DNA, the CDR3 is TGTGCCAGCAGCTTTAACAGGGTTTCGGAACTGTTTTTT.

In its sample, this clonotype was seen many times. The V call is TRBV6-5, the J call TRBJ1-6; D is perhaps TRBD1 (5 bases). Germline values: CDR1 MNHEY, CDR2 SVGAGI. V was cut by 0 bases and J by 2 bases, with 11 bases left in between. The CDR3 is 17 residues long. Written as DNA, the CDR3 is TGTGCCAGCAGTTACTCTGGGGGAAGCACCTATAATTCACCCCTCCACTTT. It yields the protein CASSYSGGSTYNSPLHF.

This clonotype was counted ten times or more. V and J are TRBV2 and TRBJ2-7; the D gene is possibly TRBD2 (6 bases). Trimming removed 5 bases from V and 0 bases from J, with 11 bases in between. Germline CDR1 SNHLY, CDR2 FYNNEI. CDR3 length equals 14 residues. Here the CDR3 DNA reads TGTGCCAGCAGTTCTCGGGGGAGCTCCTACGAGCAGTACTTC. Amino acid sequence: CASSSRGSSYEQYF.

This clonotype was seen a few times. The genes are TRBV29-1 and TRBJ1-2; 7 bases align to TRBD1. The CDR3 is 12 amino acids. V was clipped by 5 bases and J by 5 bases; unmatched bases: 5. CDR1 is SQVTM, CDR2 ANQGSEA, per germline. Written as DNA, the CDR3 is TGCAGCGTTCCGGACAGGAAGTATGGCTACACCTTC. Translation: CSVPDRKYGYTF.

The J gene is TRBJ1-2, the V gene TRBV11-2; D perhaps matches TRBD1 (6 bases). The CDR3 loop spans 14 amino acids. Germline V gives CDR1 SGHAT, CDR2 FQNNGV. The ends were cut back, 1 base at V and 8 bases at J, with 14 bases in the middle. The CDR3 DNA reads TGTGCCAGCAGCTTAGTTGCGGGGGCAGGGGGCTACACCTTC. The encoded protein is CASSLVAGAGGYTF.

There are many counts of this clonotype. The rearrangement links TRBV20-1 to TRBJ2-7; D perhaps matches TRBD1 (5 bases). The V and J ends lost 0 bases and 2 bases respectively, with 14 bases between them. The CDR3 runs to 15 residues. Germline V gene lookup returns CDR1 DFQATT and CDR2 SNEGSKA (reference sequence). The CDR3 nucleotides read TGCAGTGCTAGAGATCTGCAGGGTAGTACCTACGAGCAGTACTTC. Amino acid sequence: CSARDLQGSTYEQYF.

The sample holds many counts of this clonotype. The CDR3 DNA is TGCAGTGCTATAAGGACCAATTCACCCCTCCACTTT. As protein: CSAIRTNSPLHF. J is TRBJ1-6 and V is TRBV20-1; D remains ambiguous. The CDR3 runs to 12 residues. The germline V gene has CDR1 DFQATT and CDR2 SNEGSKA (reference sequence). V dropped 4 bases and J dropped 7 bases, with 8 bases sitting between them.

Ten or more counts support this clonotype. The V and J genes are TRBV28 and TRBJ1-2, with D tentatively TRBD1 (6 bases). V shed 7 bases and J shed 4 bases, with 13 bases lying between them. In germline, CDR1 is MDHEN, CDR2 SYDVKM. This CDR3 contains 13 residues. The CDR3 nucleotides read TGTGCCAGCACCCAAACAGGGATCTATGGCTACACCTTC. Protein: CASTQTGIYGYTF.

In this sample, this clonotype turned up a few times. The chain is built from TRBV5-4 and TRBJ1-2; D gene ambiguous. This CDR3 spans 14 amino acids. Germline V gene lookup returns CDR1 SGHNT and CDR2 YYREEE (reference sequence). V lost 4 bases, J lost 2 bases, and 12 bases lay in between. Here the CDR3 DNA reads TGTGCCAGCAGCACCCTGACAAACAACTATGGCTACACCTTC. This sequence encodes CASSTLTNNYGYTF.

This clonotype was seen at least ten times. The rearrangement links TRBV2 to TRBJ2-2, with D tentatively TRBD1 (5 bases). Germline values: CDR1 SNHLY, CDR2 FYNNEI. The CDR3 covers 15 residues. V dropped 4 bases and J dropped 8 bases, with 17 bases sitting between them. CDR3 amino acids: CASSASRGRSGELFF. The DNA for the CDR3 is TGTGCCAGCAGTGCGTCTAGGGGTAGATCTGGGGAGCTGTTTTTT.

The chain joins TRBV24-1 to TRBJ2-2; 8 bases align to TRBD2. The V and J ends lost 4 bases and 1 base, in that order; junction bases with no gene match: 4. The CDR3 sequence is 16 residues long. CDR1 and CDR2 (germline): KGHDR, SFDVKD. The CDR3 nucleotides are TGTGCCACCAGTGAGCCTACTAGCGGGAACACCGGGGAGCTGTTTTTT. Translation gives CATSEPTSGNTGELFF.

For this clonotype: A read error is possible here, since a much larger clone lies one base away. This rearrangement joins TRBV6-4 to TRBJ1-5; D is ambiguous. CDR1 is MRHNA, CDR2 SNTAGT, per germline. The length of the CDR3 is 15 residues. In nucleotides, the CDR3 is TGTACCAGCAGGAAAACAAGCGAGATCCGTCAGCCCCAGCATTTT. Amino acid sequence: CTSRKTSEIRQPQHF.

The V gene is TRBV2, the J gene TRBJ2-3; D not certain. The CDR3 has 17 amino acids. The V gene lost 1 base and the J gene lost 3 bases, with 17 bases spanning the gap. Germline-derived CDR1 and CDR2 are SNHLY and FYNNEI. CDR3 bases: TGTGCCAGCAGTGAAGTCGTGTGGGTCGTGACAACAGATACGCAGTATTTT. It specifies CASSEVVWVVTTDTQYF.

This chain connects TRBV29-1 to TRBJ1-1; no clear D. V shed 6 bases and J shed 5 bases, with 13 bases lying between them. The CDR3 contains 12 residues. Germline V gives CDR1 SQVTM, CDR2 ANQGSEA. The chain's CDR3 is CSVTPPWTEAFF. The CDR3 coding sequence is TGCAGCGTGACCCCCCCCTGGACTGAAGCTTTCTTT. The full variable domain, with the rest looked up from reference TRBV29-1 and TRBJ1-1, is SAVISQKPSRDICQRGTSLTIQCQVDSQVTMMFWYRQQPGQSLTLIATANQGSEATYESGFVIDKFPISRPNLTFSTLTVSNMSPEDSSIYLCSVTPPWTEAFFGQGTRLTVV.

This clonotype was recorded at least ten times. The chain carries TRBV6-1 and TRBJ1-1; 7 bases fit TRBD1. The trim removed 6 bases at V and 1 base at J, leaving 5 bases unmatched. The CDR3 sequence is 14 residues long. Germline CDR1 is MNHNS and CDR2 is SASEGT. CDR3 sequence (DNA): TGTGCCAGCAGACAGGGGCCACCGAACACTGAAGCTTTCTTT. It is translated as CASRQGPPNTEAFF.

This clonotype was seen more than once but under ten times. The rearrangement uses TRBV30 and TRBJ2-7; TRBD1 agrees at 12 bases. With 2 bases clipped from V and 7 bases from J, the junction kept 6 bases outside the gene matches. This CDR3 comprises 14 residues. Germline V lookup: CDR1 GTSNPN, CDR2 SVGIG (reference sequence). CDR3 bases: TGTGCCTGGAGTCCGGGACAGGGGGCACGGGAGCAGTACTTC. It encodes CAWSPGQGAREQYF. The whole variable domain, remainder taken from reference TRBV30 and TRBJ2-7, is SQTIHQWPATLVQPVGSPLSLECTVEGTSNPNLYWYRQAAGRGLQLLFYSVGIGQISSEVPQNLSASRPQDRQFILSSKKLLLSDSGFYLCAWSPGQGAREQYFGPGTRLTVT.

This clonotype was detected many times. The chain couples TRBV12-3 or TRBV12-4 to TRBJ1-5, with D maybe TRBD1 (5 bases). The CDR3 sequence is 14 residues long. Between the trimmed V and J ends, which lost 4 bases and 2 bases, there was a span of 9 bases. Written as DNA, the CDR3 is TGTGCCAGCAGTTCAGGGCTCGGCAATCAGCCCCAGCATTTT. Its translation is CASSSGLGNQPQHF.

The table lists this clonotype with many counts. The chain recombines TRBV12-3 or TRBV12-4 with TRBJ1-2; maybe TRBD1 (6 bases). V shed 4 bases and J shed 6 bases, with 12 bases lying between them. There are 13 residues in the CDR3. Written as DNA, the CDR3 is TGTGCCAGCAGTTACCGACAGGTCGATGGCTACACCTTC. Translated: CASSYRQVDGYTF.

On this clonotype itself: This may come from a read error, since a much larger clone is one base off. The chain is built from TRBV2 and TRBJ1-3, with a possible D match to TRBD1 (5 bases). Germline-derived CDR1 and CDR2 are SNHLY and FYNNEI. CDR3 length equals 16 residues. CDR3 sequence: CASSEGGGLSGNTVYF. Written as DNA, the CDR3 is TGTGCCAGCAGTGAAGGGGGCGGACTCTCTGGAAACACCGTATATTTT.

V is TRBV30 and J is TRBJ2-7; TRBD2 agrees at 9 bases. Per the germline V gene, CDR1 is GTSNPN and CDR2 is SVGIG (reference sequence). This CDR3 contains 14 residues. Trimming cost V 0 bases and J 7 bases; bases outside gene matches: 7. This chain's CDR3 is CAWSVRLAGVEQYF. The CDR3 nucleotides are TGTGCCTGGAGTGTACGGTTAGCGGGGGTTGAGCAGTACTTC.

This clonotype has more than one count but fewer than ten. This chain connects TRBV29-1 to TRBJ1-3; D perhaps matches TRBD1 (5 bases). This CDR3 region has 14 residues. Trimming removed 7 bases at V and 0 bases at J, with 13 bases between. CDR1 is SQVTM, CDR2 ANQGSEA, per germline. The CDR3 DNA follows: TGCAGCGCAGAGCAGGGCCACTCTGGAAACACCATATATTTT. As protein: CSAEQGHSGNTIYF.

In its sample, this clonotype was seen many times. CDR3 DNA: TGTGCCAGCCTCGGGCCCCTGAACACTGAAGCTTTCTTT. Amino acid sequence: CASLGPLNTEAFF. V and J are TRBV28 and TRBJ1-1; D not resolved. V was cut by 8 bases and J by 0 bases, with 10 bases left in between. The CDR3 totals 13 residues. Germline-derived CDR1 and CDR2 are MDHEN and SYDVKM.

This clonotype was counted a few times. Here the CDR3 reads CASSLKWVGELFF. DNA for the CDR3: TGTGCCAGCAGCTTAAAGTGGGTCGGGGAGCTGTTTTTT. This chain uses TRBV11-2 with TRBJ2-2; no clear D gene. The germline V and J ends were trimmed by 2 bases and 7 bases, with 8 bases remaining between them. This CDR3 spans 13 amino acids. Germline V CDR1 and CDR2: SGHAT, FQNNGV.

This clonotype was found a few times. J is TRBJ2-5 and V is TRBV3-1, with 9 nucleotides matching TRBD1. Trimming cost V 8 bases and J 7 bases; bases outside gene matches: 8. The CDR3 consists of 13 residues. Germline-derived CDR1 and CDR2 are LGHDT and YNNKEL (reference sequence). The DNA for the CDR3 is TGTGCCAGCGCACAGGGGGCAGAGGGGACCCAGTACTTC. Translated, it gives CASAQGAEGTQYF.

This chain uses TRBV6-1 with TRBJ1-3; D call uncertain. This CDR3 comprises 15 residues. Germline V gene lookup returns CDR1 MNHNS and CDR2 SASEGT. Trimming took off 5 bases at V and 4 bases at J, with 15 bases between the two ends. CDR3 coding DNA: TGTGCCAGCAGTCCCATCGGCCGCCCAGGAAACACCATATATTTT. Its translation: CASSPIGRPGNTIYF.

This clonotype was seen ten or more times. The J gene is TRBJ1-1, the V gene TRBV7-2, with a possible D match to TRBD1 (6 bases). Trimming left V 1 base short and J 5 bases short, with 14 bases between. The CDR3 has 15 residues. Germline values: CDR1 SGHTA, CDR2 FQGNSA. The DNA of the CDR3 is TGTGCCAGCAGCTTAGGCCGCAGGGGAGGGACTGAAGCTTTCTTT. Translating gives CASSLGRRGGTEAFF. The full variable domain, rest sourced from reference TRBV7-2 and TRBJ1-1, is GAGVSQSPSNKVTEKGKDVELRCDPISGHTALYWYRQSLGQGLEFLIYFQGNSAPDKSGLPSDRFSAERTGGSVSTLTIQRTQQEDSAVYLCASSLGRRGGTEAFFGQGTRLTVV.

This chain links TRBV7-2 with TRBJ1-6; TRBD1 matches 8 bases. The V and J ends lost 10 bases and 10 bases, in that order; junction bases with no gene match: 12. The CDR3 has 14 residues. Per the germline V gene, CDR1 is SGHTA and CDR2 is FQGNSA. This CDR3 reads CATGRGQGGSPLHF. In DNA, the CDR3 is TGTGCCACCGGCCGAGGACAGGGAGGGTCACCCCTCCACTTT. The full variable domain, in which reference TRBV7-2 and TRBJ1-6 provide the parts outside the CDR3, is GAGVSQSPSNKVTEKGKDVELRCDPISGHTALYWYRQSLGQGLEFLIYFQGNSAPDKSGLPSDRFSAERTGGSVSTLTIQRTQQEDSAVYLCATGRGQGGSPLHFGNGTRLTVT.

V gene TRBV11-3 combines with J gene TRBJ2-2; D remains ambiguous. Germline CDR1 is SGHNT and CDR2 is YENEEA. The CDR3 consists of 11 residues. The ends were cut back, 7 bases at V and 7 bases at J, with 7 bases in the middle. This CDR3 is CASTTGGELFF. DNA of the CDR3: TGTGCCAGCACCACGGGCGGGGAGCTGTTTTTT.